These 21 T cell receptor beta chains came from one sample sequenced in a study of post-analysis software for immune sequencing data. Libraries were made from TCR beta cDNA, and they carried unique molecular identifiers. Each CDR3 protein is one row after TCRdb ran MiXCR on the PCR reads. The sample consists of about 540,000 distinct CDR3 sequences, around a third of them appearing once. Notes on the study in general: Comparison of patients with controls showed about 5 TRBV segments more frequent in patients, TRBV5-6, TRBV5-1 and TRBV20-1 among them.

Antigens of these TCRs are unknown. The material sequenced was blood. All receptors come from a girl under 18 with multiple sclerosis.

Only a few counts were recorded for this clonotype. The genes are TRBV5-1 and TRBJ2-1; D unresolved. The CDR3 consists of 14 residues. Trimming took off 0 bases at V and 10 bases at J, with 14 bases between the two ends. CDR1 SGHRS and CDR2 YFSETQ come from the germline V gene. CDR3 sequence (DNA): TGCGCCAGCAGCTTGGGACATGGGCCCACGGAGCAGTTCTTC. It yields the protein CASSLGHGPTEQFF.

This clonotype was observed a few times. The chain employs TRBV7-8 and TRBJ1-5; D uncertain. This CDR3 is built from 18 residues. The germline V gene has CDR1 SGHVS and CDR2 FQNEAQ. Trimming took off 5 bases at V and 1 base at J, with 21 bases between the two ends. For the CDR3, the DNA is TGTGCCAGCAGCCCCCAGGAAGCCATCAGTCAGAGCAATCAGCCCCAGCATTTT. Residues: CASSPQEAISQSNQPQHF.

This clonotype was detected a few times. The rearrangement uses TRBV9 and TRBJ2-5, with D possibly TRBD2 on 7 matching bases. Trimming removed 0 bases at V and 3 bases at J, with 9 bases between. This CDR3 is built from 14 residues. Germline CDR1 and CDR2: SGDLS and YYNGEE. Here the CDR3 reads CASSVAGGEETQYF. CDR3 DNA sequence: TGTGCCAGCAGCGTAGCGGGGGGCGAAGAGACCCAGTACTTC. The complete variable domain, with remaining parts taken from reference TRBV9 and TRBJ2-5, reads DSGVTQTPKHLITATGQRVTLRCSPRSGDLSVYWYQQSLDQGLQFLIQYYNGEERAKGNILERFSAQQFPDLHSELNLSSLELGDSALYFCASSVAGGEETQYFGPGTRLLVL.

This clonotype was recorded a few times. The J gene is TRBJ2-3, the V gene TRBV20-1, with D maybe TRBD1 (5 bases). Germline V gene sequence: CDR1 DFQATT, CDR2 SNEGSKA (reference sequence). Trimming left V 2 bases short and J 2 bases short, with 11 bases between. The CDR3 totals 14 residues. The CDR3 protein is CSARRTTATDTQYF. In nucleotides, the CDR3 is TGCAGTGCTAGAAGGACAACAGCCACAGATACGCAGTATTTT.

A few counts support this clonotype. A read error may produce the germline difference seen at one junction end. The chain combines TRBV7-2 with TRBJ2-7; D gene uncertain. Germline CDR1 SGHTA, CDR2 FQGNSA. The CDR3 contains 11 residues. CDR3 nucleotide sequence: TGTGCCAGCAGCGTAGCAACCGAGCAGTACTTC. This codes for CASSVATEQYF. The full variable domain, in which reference TRBV7-2 and TRBJ2-7 provide the parts outside the CDR3, is GAGVSQSPSNKVTEKGKDVELRCDPISGHTALYWYRQSLGQGLEFLIYFQGNSAPDKSGLPSDRFSAERTGGSVSTLTIQRTQQEDSAVYLCASSVATEQYFGPGTRLTVT.

The rearrangement joins TRBV10-3 to TRBJ2-3; 10 positions match TRBD1. Germline-derived CDR1 and CDR2 are ENHRY and SYGVKD. After removal of 9 bases from V and 7 bases from J, the junction contained 13 bases not matched to a gene. The CDR3 totals 15 residues. The CDR3 sequence is CAISAGDRGENTQYF. The DNA for the CDR3 is TGTGCCATTAGCGCGGGGGACAGGGGAGAGAATACGCAGTATTTT.

In its sample, this clonotype was seen a few times. The chain carries TRBV9 and TRBJ2-3; D may match TRBD1 or TRBD2 (6 bases each). CDR1 SGDLS and CDR2 YYNGEE come from the germline V gene. The CDR3 contains 15 residues. V lost 3 bases to trimming and J lost 3 bases, with 14 bases between them. CDR3 amino acids: CASSARGGGTDTQYF. CDR3 bases: TGTGCCAGCAGCGCCCGAGGAGGGGGGACAGATACGCAGTATTTT.

This rearrangement joins TRBV12-3 or TRBV12-4 to TRBJ2-5; D remains unclear. The CDR3 has 14 amino acids. The V and J ends lost 0 bases and 4 bases respectively, with 9 bases between them. The CDR3 DNA reads TGTGCCAGCAGTTTAGCGGACCCCCTAGAGACCCAGTACTTC. Translation gives CASSLADPLETQYF.

This clonotype was observed a handful of times. The rearrangement joins TRBV5-6 to TRBJ2-7; D uncertain. Germline CDR1 SGHDT, CDR2 YYEEEE. The V end was cut by 1 base, the J end by 2 bases, with 10 bases between. The CDR3 has 14 amino acids. The CDR3 DNA is TGTGCCAGCAGCTTGTGGGCTATTACCTACGAGCAGTACTTC. This translates into CASSLWAITYEQYF.

The J gene is TRBJ2-7, the V gene TRBV25-1, with TRBD1 identical over 8 bases. There are 15 residues in the CDR3. CDR1 and CDR2 (germline): MGHDK, SYGVNS. J was trimmed by 2 bases and V by 2 bases; bases with no gene match: 5. This chain's CDR3 is CASSEGDRYTYEQYF. In DNA form, the CDR3 reads TGTGCCAGCAGTGAAGGGGACAGGTACACCTACGAGCAGTACTTC.

This clonotype was detected a few times. The gene calls are TRBV6-5 and TRBJ1-4, with a possible D match to TRBD1 (5 bases). The germline gives CDR1 MNHEY, CDR2 SVGAGI. The CDR3 contains 13 residues. V lost 5 bases and J lost 6, with 10 bases in between. Here the CDR3 DNA reads TGTGCCAGCAGTGGGACGGTGGATGAAAAACTGTTTTTT. Protein: CASSGTVDEKLFF.

On this clonotype: At one boundary the junction diverges from the germline segment, which might be a read error. This chain uses TRBV15 with TRBJ2-6, with a weak D call TRBD1 (5 bases). CDR3 length: 16 amino acids. The germline gives CDR1 LNHNV, CDR2 YYDKDF (reference sequence). The DNA of the CDR3 is TGTGCCACCAGCAGAGATAAAGGCTCTGGGGCCAACGTCCCGACTTTC. This sequence encodes CATSRDKGSGANVPTF.

The genes are TRBV20-1 and TRBJ1-2; no definite D call. V dropped 5 bases and J dropped 1 base, with 8 bases sitting between them. Per germline, CDR1 DFQATT and CDR2 SNEGSKA (reference sequence). This CDR3 is built from 12 residues. The CDR3 loop reads CSAYHVNYGYTF. The CDR3 DNA reads TGCAGTGCTTATCACGTTAACTATGGCTACACCTTC.

This clonotype has just a few counts. The J gene is TRBJ2-1, the V gene TRBV6-5; 8 bases fit TRBD1. V lost 5 bases and J lost 0; bases outside the gene matches: 12. Germline CDR1 is MNHEY and CDR2 is SVGAGI. This CDR3 spans 18 amino acids. CDR3 sequence: CASSLTGTGPSSYNEQFF. CDR3 DNA: TGTGCCAGCAGTCTCACCGGGACAGGTCCGAGCTCCTACAATGAGCAGTTCTTC.

V and J are TRBV11-2 and TRBJ1-4; D is undetermined. The CDR3 spans 15 residues. Trimming pared 1 base from V and 4 bases from J, leaving 10 bases between. Per germline, CDR1 SGHAT and CDR2 FQNNGV. CDR3 DNA: TGTGCCAGCAGCTTAGTTCCAGAACTTAATGAAAAACTGTTTTTT. This sequence encodes CASSLVPELNEKLFF. Supplemented by reference TRBV11-2 and TRBJ1-4, the full variable domain reads EAGVAQSPRYKIIEKRQSVAFWCNPISGHATLYWYQQILGQGPKLLIQFQNNGVVDDSQLPKDRFSAERLKGVDSTLKIQPAKLEDSAVYLCASSLVPELNEKLFFGSGTQLSVL.

This clonotype occurred a few times. CDR3 amino acids: CASTTGLQETQYF. The CDR3 DNA follows: TGTGCCAGCACTACCGGACTGCAAGAGACCCAGTACTTC. The chain links TRBV2 to TRBJ2-5, with a tentative D call TRBD2 (5 bases). V was cut by 7 bases and J by 2 bases, with 11 bases left in between. The V gene's germline CDR1 is SNHLY and CDR2 FYNNEI. The length of the CDR3 is 13 residues.

CDR3 sequence reads: CASGGAAGKQYF. The CDR3 DNA is TGTGCCAGCGGCGGGGCTGCTGGCAAGCAGTACTTC. The chain carries TRBV9 and TRBJ2-5, with D tentatively TRBD2 (6 bases). The CDR3 is made up of 12 amino acids. V was clipped by 7 bases and J by 11 bases, with 18 bases between them. Germline V lookup: CDR1 SGDLS, CDR2 YYNGEE. The variable domain in full, completed from reference TRBV9 and TRBJ2-5, reads DSGVTQTPKHLITATGQRVTLRCSPRSGDLSVYWYQQSLDQGLQFLIQYYNGEERAKGNILERFSAQQFPDLHSELNLSSLELGDSALYFCASGGAAGKQYFGPGTRLLVL.

The chain uses TRBV7-3 and TRBJ2-7; 7 bases map to TRBD1. J was trimmed by 3 bases and V by 5 bases; bases with no gene match: 4. In germline, CDR1 is SGHTA, CDR2 FQGTGA. The CDR3 contains 13 residues. In DNA form, the CDR3 reads TGTGCCAGCAGCGAGGGACAGTACTACGAGCAGTACTTC. This sequence encodes CASSEGQYYEQYF.

This clonotype has a handful of counts. The chain recombines TRBV9 with TRBJ2-5; D is unresolved. The V end lost 1 base, the J end lost 2 bases, and 9 bases lay between the germline ends. The CDR3 consists of 14 residues. Germline-derived CDR1 and CDR2 are SGDLS and YYNGEE. DNA for the CDR3: TGTGCCAGCAGCGTAAGGGCCGAGCAAGAGACCCAGTACTTC. Protein: CASSVRAEQETQYF. Together with reference TRBV9 and TRBJ2-5, the CDR3 gives the full variable domain: DSGVTQTPKHLITATGQRVTLRCSPRSGDLSVYWYQQSLDQGLQFLIQYYNGEERAKGNILERFSAQQFPDLHSELNLSSLELGDSALYFCASSVRAEQETQYFGPGTRLLVL.

The V call is TRBV6-2 or TRBV6-3, the J call TRBJ1-1, with D perhaps matching TRBD1 (5 bases). Trimming shortened V by 5 bases and J by 0 bases, and 19 bases separated the two germline ends. The CDR3 is 17 residues long. Looked up from germline, CDR1 is MNHEY and CDR2 is SVGEGT. This chain's CDR3 is CASSRPPGRLMNTEAFF. CDR3 in DNA: TGTGCCAGCAGTCGACCACCGGGACGCTTGATGAACACTGAAGCTTTCTTT.

The chain uses TRBV2 and TRBJ1-2; the D is unclear. The CDR3 length is 15 residues. Germline V gene lookup returns CDR1 SNHLY and CDR2 FYNNEI. V shed 0 bases and J shed 8 bases, with 16 bases lying between them. CDR3 loop: CASSEAVRPSGGYTF. The CDR3 DNA reads as TGTGCCAGCAGTGAAGCAGTTAGGCCCTCCGGCGGCTACACCTTC.